This entry is about one TCR beta chain. Its specificity is not known. Germline V gives CDR1 LNHDA, CDR2 SQIVND (reference sequence). The CDR3 consists of 16 residues. Trimming cost V 4 bases and J 6 bases; bases outside gene matches: 10. This entry belongs to a study of identifying expanded T cells in peripheral blood. TCRdb keeps only in-frame clones here, not all; method: immunoSEQ multiplex PCR. The data contain around 57,000 clones, roughly 86% of them singletons. Notes on the study in general: Clone count variance between approximately 2-week samples rose with total template count. Technical replicates showed 0.9 to 1.5 changed clones; around 2 weeks about 16.4; four weeks 19.

No infections or other immune events were documented during collection. This TCR was recovered from a person between 18 and 75 years old in good health. Sequencing was done on a sample of blood. This chain connects TRBV19 to TRBJ1-5; TRBD1 agrees at 9 bases. The CDR3 loop reads CASSNRQGGVSQPQHF. In DNA, the CDR3 is TGTGCCAGTAGTAATCGACAGGGGGGGGTGTCTCAGCCCCAGCATTTT.